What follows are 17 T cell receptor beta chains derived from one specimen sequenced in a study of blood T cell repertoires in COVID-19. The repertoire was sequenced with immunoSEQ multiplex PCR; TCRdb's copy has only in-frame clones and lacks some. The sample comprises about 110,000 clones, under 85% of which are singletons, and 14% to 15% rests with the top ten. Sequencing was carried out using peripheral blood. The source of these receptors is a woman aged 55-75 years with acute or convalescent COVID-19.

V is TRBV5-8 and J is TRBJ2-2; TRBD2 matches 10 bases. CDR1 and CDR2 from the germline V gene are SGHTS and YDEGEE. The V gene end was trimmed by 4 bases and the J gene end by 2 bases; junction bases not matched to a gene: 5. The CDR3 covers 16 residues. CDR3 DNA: TGTGCCAGCAGCAAAGGACTAGCGGCTAACACCGGGGAGCTGTTTTTT. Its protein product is CASSKGLAANTGELFF.

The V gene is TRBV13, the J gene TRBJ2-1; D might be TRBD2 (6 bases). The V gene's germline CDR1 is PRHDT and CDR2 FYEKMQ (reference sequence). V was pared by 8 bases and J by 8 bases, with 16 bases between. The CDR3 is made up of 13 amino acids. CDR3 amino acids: CASGESGWDEQFF. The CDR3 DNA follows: TGTGCCAGCGGCGAGAGCGGGTGGGATGAGCAGTTCTTC.

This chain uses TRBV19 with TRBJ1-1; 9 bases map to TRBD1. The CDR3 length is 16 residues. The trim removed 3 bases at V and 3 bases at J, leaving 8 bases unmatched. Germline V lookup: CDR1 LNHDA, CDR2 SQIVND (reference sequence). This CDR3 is CASSIAPYRGHTEAFF. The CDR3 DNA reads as TGTGCCAGTAGTATCGCCCCCTACAGGGGGCACACTGAAGCTTTCTTT.

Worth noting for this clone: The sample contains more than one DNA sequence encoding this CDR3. The CDR3 is CASSLALGGDQPQHF. DNA for the CDR3: TGTGCCAGCAGCTTAGCGTTGGGGGGTGATCAGCCCCAGCATTTT. The rearrangement joins TRBV7-2 to TRBJ1-5, with D possibly being TRBD1 (5 bases). V was trimmed by 0 bases and J by 5 bases, leaving 11 bases between them. The CDR3 loop spans 15 amino acids. Germline V gives CDR1 SGHTA, CDR2 FQGNSA.

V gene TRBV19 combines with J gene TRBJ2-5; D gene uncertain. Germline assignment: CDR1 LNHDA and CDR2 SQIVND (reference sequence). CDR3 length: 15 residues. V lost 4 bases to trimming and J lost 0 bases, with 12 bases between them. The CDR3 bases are TGTGCCAGTAGTACCATCTACAGTTACCAAGAGACCCAGTACTTC. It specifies CASSTIYSYQETQYF.

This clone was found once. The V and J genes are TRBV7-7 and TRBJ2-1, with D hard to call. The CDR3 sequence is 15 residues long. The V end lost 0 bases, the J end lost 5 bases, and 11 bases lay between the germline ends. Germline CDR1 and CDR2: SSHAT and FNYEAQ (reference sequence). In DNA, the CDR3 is TGTGCCAGCAGCTTAGCAGGAACAGTTGACAATGAGCAGTTCTTC. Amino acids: CASSLAGTVDNEQFF. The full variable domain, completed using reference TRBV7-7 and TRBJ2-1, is GAGVSQSPRYKVTKRGQDVTLRCDPISSHATLYWYQQALGQGPEFLTYFNYEAQPDKSGLPSDRFSAERPEGSISTLTIQRTEQRDSAMYRCASSLAGTVDNEQFFGPGTRLTVL.

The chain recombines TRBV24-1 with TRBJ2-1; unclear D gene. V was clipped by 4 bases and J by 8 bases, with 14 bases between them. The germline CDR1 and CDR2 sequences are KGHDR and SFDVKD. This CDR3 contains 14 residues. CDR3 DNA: TGTGCCACCAGTGAGGGCCGTGGGCTATATGAGCAGTTCTTC. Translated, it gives CATSEGRGLYEQFF.

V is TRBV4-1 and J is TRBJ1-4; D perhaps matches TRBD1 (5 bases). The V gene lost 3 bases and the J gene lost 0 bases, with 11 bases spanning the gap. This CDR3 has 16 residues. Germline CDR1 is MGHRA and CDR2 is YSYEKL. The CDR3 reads CASSHPKGTTNEKLFF. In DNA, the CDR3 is TGCGCCAGCAGCCACCCTAAGGGGACAACTAATGAAAAACTGTTTTTT.

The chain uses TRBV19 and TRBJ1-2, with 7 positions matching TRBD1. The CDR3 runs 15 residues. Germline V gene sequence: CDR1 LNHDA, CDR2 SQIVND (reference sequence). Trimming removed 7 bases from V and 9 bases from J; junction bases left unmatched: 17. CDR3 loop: CASTTLQGSTSRYTF. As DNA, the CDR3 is TGTGCCAGTACCACTCTACAGGGGTCCACGAGTCGCTACACCTTC.

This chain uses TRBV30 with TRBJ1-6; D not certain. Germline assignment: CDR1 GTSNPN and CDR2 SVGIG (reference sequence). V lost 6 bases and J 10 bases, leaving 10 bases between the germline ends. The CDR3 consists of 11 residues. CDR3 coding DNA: TGTGCCTGCCGTTCGGGGTCACCCCTCCACTTT. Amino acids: CACRSGSPLHF.

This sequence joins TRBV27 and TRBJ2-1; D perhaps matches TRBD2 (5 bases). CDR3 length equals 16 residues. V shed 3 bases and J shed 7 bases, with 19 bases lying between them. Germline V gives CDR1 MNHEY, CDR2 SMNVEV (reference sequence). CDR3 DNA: TGTGCCAGCAGTTTTCCGCCGGGTCCGAGGAGGAATGAGCAGTTCTTC. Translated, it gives CASSFPPGPRRNEQFF.

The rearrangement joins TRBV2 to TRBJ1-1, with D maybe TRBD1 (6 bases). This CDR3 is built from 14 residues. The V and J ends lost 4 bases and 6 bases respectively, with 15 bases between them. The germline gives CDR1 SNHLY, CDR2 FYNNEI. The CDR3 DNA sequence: TGTGCCAGCAGTGCGGACAGCCAGGGCCCTGAAGCTTTCTTT. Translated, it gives CASSADSQGPEAFF.

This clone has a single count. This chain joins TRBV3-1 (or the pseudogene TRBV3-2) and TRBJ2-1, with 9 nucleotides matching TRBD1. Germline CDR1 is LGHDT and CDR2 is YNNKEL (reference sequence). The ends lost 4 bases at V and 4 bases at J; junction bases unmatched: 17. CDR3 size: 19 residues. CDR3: CASSRFRDRVAHPYNEQFF. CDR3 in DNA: TGTGCCAGCAGCCGGTTCCGGGACAGGGTTGCTCATCCGTACAATGAGCAGTTCTTC.

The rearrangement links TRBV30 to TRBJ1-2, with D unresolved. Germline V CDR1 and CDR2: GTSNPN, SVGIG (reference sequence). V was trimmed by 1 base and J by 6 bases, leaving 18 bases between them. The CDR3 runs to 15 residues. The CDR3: CAWSDHLRTLNGYTF. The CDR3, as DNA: TGTGCCTGGAGTGACCACCTCAGGACTTTAAATGGCTACACCTTC. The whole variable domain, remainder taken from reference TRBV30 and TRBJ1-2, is SQTIHQWPATLVQPVGSPLSLECTVEGTSNPNLYWYRQAAGRGLQLLFYSVGIGQISSEVPQNLSASRPQDRQFILSSKKLLLSDSGFYLCAWSDHLRTLNGYTFGSGTRLTVV.

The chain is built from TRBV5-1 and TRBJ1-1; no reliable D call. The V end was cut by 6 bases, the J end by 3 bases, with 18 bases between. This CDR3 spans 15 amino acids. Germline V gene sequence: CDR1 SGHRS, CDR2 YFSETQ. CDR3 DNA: TGCGCCAGCAAATTGGGAGTACTTACCGACACTGAAGCTTTCTTT. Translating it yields CASKLGVLTDTEAFF. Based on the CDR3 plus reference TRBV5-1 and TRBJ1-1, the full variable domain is KAGVTQTPRYLIKTRGQQVTLSCSPISGHRSVSWYQQTPGQGLQFLFEYFSETQRNKGNFPGRFSGRQFSNSRSEMNVSTLELGDSALYLCASKLGVLTDTEAFFGQGTRLTVV.

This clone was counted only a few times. The chain's CDR3 is CASSEGAGQTNSPLHF. The CDR3 DNA follows: TGTGCCAGCAGCGAAGGGGCTGGACAGACAAATTCACCCCTCCACTTT. The chain employs TRBV9 and TRBJ1-6; a possible D gene is TRBD1 (6 bases). The CDR3 consists of 16 residues. The ends were cut back, 3 bases at V and 7 bases at J, with 17 bases in the middle. Germline CDR1 is SGDLS and CDR2 is YYNGEE.

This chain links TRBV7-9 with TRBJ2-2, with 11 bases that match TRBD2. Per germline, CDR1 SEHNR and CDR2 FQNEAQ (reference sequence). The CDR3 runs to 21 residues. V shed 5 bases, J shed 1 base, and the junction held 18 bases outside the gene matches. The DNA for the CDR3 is TGTGCCAGCAGCATCCCCAAGCCGGGACTAGCGGAATACCGGAACACCGGGGAGCTGTTTTTT. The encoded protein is CASSIPKPGLAEYRNTGELFF.